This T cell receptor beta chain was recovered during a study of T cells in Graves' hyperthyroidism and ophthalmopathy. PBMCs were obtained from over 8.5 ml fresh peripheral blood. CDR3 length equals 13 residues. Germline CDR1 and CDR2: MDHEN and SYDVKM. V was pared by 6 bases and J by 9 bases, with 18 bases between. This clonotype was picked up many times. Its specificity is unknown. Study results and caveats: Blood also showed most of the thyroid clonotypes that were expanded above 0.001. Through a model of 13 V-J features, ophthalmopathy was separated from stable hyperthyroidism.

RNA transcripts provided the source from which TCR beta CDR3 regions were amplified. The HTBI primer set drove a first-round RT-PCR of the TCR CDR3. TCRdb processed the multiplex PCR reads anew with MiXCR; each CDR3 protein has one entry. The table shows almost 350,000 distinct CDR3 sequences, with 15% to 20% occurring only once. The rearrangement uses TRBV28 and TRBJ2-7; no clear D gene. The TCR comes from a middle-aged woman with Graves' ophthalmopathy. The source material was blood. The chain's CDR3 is CASSPGQAFGQYF. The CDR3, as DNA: TGTGCCAGCAGCCCTGGCCAGGCCTTTGGGCAGTACTTC. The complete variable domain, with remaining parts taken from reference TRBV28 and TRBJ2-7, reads DVKVTQSSRYLVKRTGEKVFLECVQDMDHENMFWYRQDPGLGLRLIYFSYDVKMKEKGDIPEGYSVSREKKERFSLILESASTNQTSMYLCASSPGQAFGQYFGPGTRLTVT.